Listed below are T cell receptor beta chains from one sample, sequenced in a study of blood T cell repertoires in COVID-19. The table came from immunoSEQ multiplex PCR; TCRdb's copy has only in-frame clones and leaves some out. Of roughly 260,000 clones listed, 88% were seen once; the top ten hold 2% to 2.5%. Sequencing was performed on peripheral blood. The origin of the receptors is a woman between 35 and 50 years old who had recovered from COVID-19. Each CDR3 is given with its conserved first and last residue. The D gene is left open where the match is weak. Clone size is stated in some rows and not others, as once, few, many or a class when expanded.

CDR3 DNA	CDR3 protein	J gene	clone size	CDR3 length	D gene	V gene
TGTGCCACCAGGCCGACAGGGGGCGATAACTATGGCTACACCTTC	CATRPTGGDNYGYTF	TRBJ1-2	.	15	TRBD1	TRBV24-1
TGTGCCAGCAGCGTAGCGGGGAAGGATGGCTACACCTTC	CASSVAGKDGYTF	TRBJ1-2	.	13	.	TRBV9
TGTGCCAGCACGCCTCGGACACATAGGATCAACGAGCAGTACTTC	CASTPRTHRINEQYF	TRBJ2-7	.	15	.	TRBV7-9
TGTGCCAGTAGACAGACGGTTATCCTCTCTGGGGCCAACGTCCTGACTTTC	CASRQTVILSGANVLTF	TRBJ2-6	.	17	.	TRBV19
TGTGCCAGCAGCTCGGCGGACAGTTTGAACACTGAAGCTTTCTTT	CASSSADSLNTEAFF	TRBJ1-1	.	15	.	TRBV5-6
TGTGCCAGCAGTCACCTGCGGGGAGACCTCTACGAGCAGTACTTC	CASSHLRGDLYEQYF	TRBJ2-7	.	15	.	TRBV7-8
TGTGCCAGTAGTAAGTGGAGCATCTATGGCTACACCTTC	CASSKWSIYGYTF	TRBJ1-2	.	13	.	TRBV19
TGTGCCAGCAGCTTCCTGACAGGGGGCTCCAAAAACATTCAGTACTTC	CASSFLTGGSKNIQYF	TRBJ2-4	.	16	TRBD1	TRBV11-3
TGTGCCAGCAGCCAAGAGGCGGGGGCTCAAGAGACCCAGTACTTC	CASSQEAGAQETQYF	TRBJ2-5	.	15	.	TRBV3-1/TRBV3-2
TGTGCCAGCAGCTTAGCCGACGAGCAGTACTTC	CASSLADEQYF	TRBJ2-7	.	11	.	TRBV7-2
TGTGCCAGCCGGGACAGGCCAAATCAGCCCCAGCATTTT	CASRDRPNQPQHF	TRBJ1-5	once	13	TRBD1	TRBV19
TGTGCCAGCAGCTTGACTAGCGCTACCTCCTACGAGCAGTACTTC	CASSLTSATSYEQYF	TRBJ2-7	.	15	TRBD2	TRBV7-3
TGTGCCAGCTCACCTAAGGCACAGGAGGGGTACGAGCAGTACTTC	CASSPKAQEGYEQYF	TRBJ2-7	.	15	.	TRBV18
TGCAGTGCTAGTGATTCCGGGACAGCCTACGAGCAGTACTTC	CSASDSGTAYEQYF	TRBJ2-7	once	14	TRBD1	TRBV20-1
TGTGCCAGCAGTCCCCCGGCAGGGCTCGCCACCGGGGAGCTGTTTTTT	CASSPPAGLATGELFF	TRBJ2-2	.	16	.	TRBV27
TGTGCCAGCAGCTTAGACAGGGCGAACACTGAAGCTTTCTTT	CASSLDRANTEAFF	TRBJ1-1	.	14	.	TRBV7-2
TGTGCCAGCAGGAAGGGACAGGGGATTGAATCACCCCTCCACTTT	CASRKGQGIESPLHF	TRBJ1-6	.	15	TRBD1	TRBV7-2
TGTGCCAGCAGTTTAATCTCGGTCACCGGGGAGCTGTTTTTT	CASSLISVTGELFF	TRBJ2-2	.	14	.	TRBV27
TGCGCCAGCAGCTTGGGGGCCGGTTACGAGCAGTACTTC	CASSLGAGYEQYF	TRBJ2-7	.	13	.	TRBV5-1
TGTGCTAGTGGTTTGGACAGGCACACAGATACGCAGTATTTT	CASGLDRHTDTQYF	TRBJ2-3	.	14	.	TRBV12-5
TGTGCCAGCAGTTATTCAGGGGGTATGGGGATACCCCAGCATTTT	CASSYSGGMGIPQHF	TRBJ1-5	.	15	TRBD1	TRBV6-5
TGTGCCAGCAGTGACACGAGCACAGGCGGCTATGGCTACACCTTC	CASSDTSTGGYGYTF	TRBJ1-2	.	15	.	TRBV6-4
TGTGCCTGGAGTGTAGACGGGACAGGGTACTACGAGCAGTACTTC	CAWSVDGTGYYEQYF	TRBJ2-7	.	15	TRBD1	TRBV30
TGTGCCAGCAGCTTAAAAGGGGGAGTAACCACCGGGGAGCTGTTTTTT	CASSLKGGVTTGELFF	TRBJ2-2	.	16	.	TRBV7-9
TGCAGCGTTGTAACTAGCGGGGTCACAGATACGCAGTATTTT	CSVVTSGVTDTQYF	TRBJ2-3	.	14	TRBD2	TRBV29-1
TGTGCCAGCAGTTCCCGGGACAGGGCAAGTAATCAGCCCCAGCATTTT	CASSSRDRASNQPQHF	TRBJ1-5	.	16	TRBD1	TRBV27
TGTGCCAGCAGCTTGGGGCGGGGGGGCGGCGGGGAGCTGTTTTTT	CASSLGRGGGGELFF	TRBJ2-2	.	15	TRBD2	TRBV5-4
TGTGCCAGCAGCTTGCAGGCGGGAGGGCCCGGTAATAACTATGAGCAGTTCTTC	CASSLQAGGPGNNYEQFF	TRBJ2-1	few	18	TRBD2	TRBV7-2
TGTGCCAGTAGTCATCTAGCGGGAGTATACAATGAGCAGTTCTTC	CASSHLAGVYNEQFF	TRBJ2-1	.	15	TRBD2	TRBV19
TGTGCCAGTAGTATAACACCGGGACAAGCTTTGGCCCACACCTTC	CASSITPGQALAHTF	TRBJ1-2	.	15	.	TRBV19
TGTGCCAGCAGCCAGGAGGACAGGGCACATTACGAGCAGTACTTC	CASSQEDRAHYEQYF	TRBJ2-7	.	15	TRBD1	TRBV7-9
TGTGCCAGCAGTTTAGGGGTGACAGGGGGAAGCAATCAGCCCCAGCATTTT	CASSLGVTGGSNQPQHF	TRBJ1-5	.	17	TRBD1	TRBV28
TGTGCCAGCAGTTACTCGGTCGTTAAGCTTGGCTACACCTTC	CASSYSVVKLGYTF	TRBJ1-2	.	14	.	TRBV6-5
TGCAGCTCGCAGTCTAACTATGGCTACACCTTC	CSSQSNYGYTF	TRBJ1-2	.	11	.	TRBV20-1
TGTGCCAGCAGCCGAGCGGGAGTTGGAGAGACCCAGTACTTC	CASSRAGVGETQYF	TRBJ2-5	.	14	TRBD2	TRBV9
TGTGCCAGCTTGACGGACAGGGGCGGCTACACCTTC	CASLTDRGGYTF	TRBJ1-2	once	12	TRBD1	TRBV6-5
TGCGCCAGCAGCTTGGTAACAGGGGTAGCCAAAAACATTCAGTACTTC	CASSLVTGVAKNIQYF	TRBJ2-4	.	16	TRBD1	TRBV5-1
TGTGCCAGCCAGGGGTACCCGGATCAGCCCCAGCATTTT	CASQGYPDQPQHF	TRBJ1-5	few	13	.	TRBV2
TGTGCCAGCAGGAGGGGGGGAGGGAGAAATGAAAAACTGTTTTTT	CASRRGGGRNEKLFF	TRBJ1-4	.	15	.	TRBV27
TGTGCCAGTAGTGGTAGCCGACAAGAGACCCAGTACTTC	CASSGSRQETQYF	TRBJ2-5	once	13	.	TRBV19
TGTGCCAGTAGTATAGCGGACTCGCCCTACGAGCAGTACTTC	CASSIADSPYEQYF	TRBJ2-7	.	14	.	TRBV19
TGTGCCAGCAGTCGAGCGGGAGGGGACTCCTACGAGCAGTACTTC	CASSRAGGDSYEQYF	TRBJ2-7	.	15	TRBD2	TRBV6-4
TGCGCCAGCAGAATTCAGGGCTACAATGAGCAGTTCTTC	CASRIQGYNEQFF	TRBJ2-1	once	13	.	TRBV5-1
TGCGCCAGCAGCTTGGGCCAGGTGGGAGTGGGAGAGCAGTACTTC	CASSLGQVGVGEQYF	TRBJ2-7	.	15	.	TRBV5-1
TGTGCCACCGGCCTGGACAGGGCTGGCACTGAAGCTTTCTTT	CATGLDRAGTEAFF	TRBJ1-1	.	14	TRBD1	TRBV10-3
TGTGCCAGCAGCCCCCCCGGCGGGGGCCACTACGAGCAGTACTTC	CASSPPGGGHYEQYF	TRBJ2-7	.	15	.	TRBV13
TGCGCCAGCAGCTTTGGCCGGGGGGAAGGCAATGAGCAGTTCTTC	CASSFGRGEGNEQFF	TRBJ2-1	once	15	TRBD2	TRBV5-1
TGTGCCAGTAGTATAGGGAGGGGGGGGACGAACACTGAAGCTTTCTTT	CASSIGRGGTNTEAFF	TRBJ1-1	once	16	.	TRBV19
TGCAGCGCTCGACAGGGGGCAGACAAAAACATTCAGTACTTC	CSARQGADKNIQYF	TRBJ2-4	.	14	TRBD1	TRBV29-1
TGTGCCAGCAGTCCCCGAGCGGGATGGTCGGAGACCCAGTACTTC	CASSPRAGWSETQYF	TRBJ2-5	.	15	TRBD2	TRBV27
TGTGCCAGCCAATCAGACCGGAGTTTGAACACTGAAGCTTTCTTT	CASQSDRSLNTEAFF	TRBJ1-1	.	15	.	TRBV18
TGTGCCACCAGCAGACACCCACCGGGACAGGAGTCCTACGAGCAGTACTTC	CATSRHPPGQESYEQYF	TRBJ2-7	.	17	TRBD1	TRBV15
TGTGCCAGTAGTCACCCGGGACTTAGCTCCTATAATTCACCCCTCCACTTT	CASSHPGLSSYNSPLHF	TRBJ1-6	.	17	.	TRBV19
TGTGCCAGCAGCTTCCGCCGGGACAGGGGATCGAGCGCTGAAGCTTTCTTT	CASSFRRDRGSSAEAFF	TRBJ1-1	once	17	TRBD1	TRBV11-3